A single sample is the source of the 13 T cell receptor beta chains below, sequenced in a study of T cell responses to AZD1222 COVID-19 vaccine. The repertoire was sequenced with immunoSEQ multiplex PCR; TCRdb's copy has only in-frame clones and lacks some. This sample has around 89,000 clones, with 65% to 90% found just once. The sequences come from peripheral blood, collected on day 0 of AZD1222 vaccination. These receptors were obtained from an adult in good health.

The genes are TRBV27 and TRBJ2-7; TRBD2 matches at 11 bases. The length of the CDR3 is 17 residues. CDR1 MNHEY and CDR2 SMNVEV come from the germline V gene (reference sequence). V dropped 7 bases and J dropped 7; count of bases not matched to a gene: 18. The CDR3 here is CASTSYPTSGVLGEQYF. The CDR3 coding sequence is TGTGCCAGCACCTCCTATCCGACTAGCGGGGTCCTGGGGGAGCAGTACTTC.

This chain links TRBV27 with TRBJ1-3; no clear D. This CDR3 spans 13 amino acids. From germline, CDR1 is MNHEY and CDR2 SMNVEV (reference sequence). Trimming pared 6 bases from V and 0 bases from J, leaving 6 bases between. CDR3 sequence: CASRRASGNTIYF. The CDR3 DNA is TGTGCCAGCAGGCGGGCCTCTGGAAACACCATATATTTT.

This chain joins TRBV10-1 and TRBJ2-7; TRBD1 matches 11 bases. CDR1 and CDR2 from the germline V gene are WNHNN and SYGVQD (reference sequence). The CDR3 runs to 13 residues. Trimming cost V 9 bases and J 6 bases; bases outside gene matches: 7. The CDR3 DNA is TGCGCCAGTAGCCCGGGGACAGGGGGCGAGCAGTACTTC. It is translated as CASSPGTGGEQYF.

This clone was detected once. V gene TRBV3-1 (or the pseudogene TRBV3-2) combines with J gene TRBJ2-3; TRBD1 agrees at 7 bases. The germline gives CDR1 LGHDT, CDR2 YNNKEL (reference sequence). Trimming removed 3 bases from V and 5 bases from J; junction bases left unmatched: 14. This CDR3 has 17 amino acids. The CDR3 region has the DNA TGTGCCAGCAGCCAGCCGGCCCCAGGGGGACCGGGAGATACGCAGTATTTT. Translation: CASSQPAPGGPGDTQYF.

The chain is built from TRBV28 and TRBJ1-1; no clear D gene. The CDR3 spans 11 residues. The germline V gene has CDR1 MDHEN and CDR2 SYDVKM. V lost 7 bases to trimming and J lost 7 bases, with 10 bases between them. For the CDR3, the DNA is TGTGCCAGCACCCTGTCCCGTGAAGCTTTCTTT. This encodes CASTLSREAFF.

This clone has only a few counts. The V and J genes are TRBV29-1 and TRBJ2-2; D ambiguous. Trimming removed 5 bases at V and 2 bases at J, with 6 bases between. CDR3 length: 12 residues. CDR1 and CDR2 from the germline V gene are SQVTM and ANQGSEA. This CDR3 is CSVLDNTGELFF. CDR3 nucleotides: TGCAGCGTTTTAGATAACACCGGGGAGCTGTTTTTT.

This chain connects TRBV7-6 to TRBJ2-5, with 8 positions matching TRBD1. V dropped 1 base and J dropped 4; count of bases not matched to a gene: 11. In germline, CDR1 is SGHVS, CDR2 FNYEAQ. The length of the CDR3 is 17 residues. CDR3 in amino acids: CASSLDGGTGGRETQYF. CDR3 nucleotide sequence: TGTGCCAGCAGCTTAGATGGGGGGACAGGTGGACGAGAGACCCAGTACTTC. Full variable domain (missing parts from reference TRBV7-6 and TRBJ2-5): GAGVSQSPRYKVTKRGQDVALRCDPISGHVSLYWYRQALGQGPEFLTYFNYEAQQDKSGLPNDRFSAERPEGSISTLTIQRTEQRDSAMYRCASSLDGGTGGRETQYFGPGTRLLVL.

This clone has only one observation. The rearrangement links TRBV10-3 to TRBJ1-6; TRBD1 aligns across 8 bases. CDR3 length: 14 residues. V shed 6 bases and J 7 bases; nucleotides not matched to a gene: 5. Germline CDR1 reads ENHRY; CDR2 reads SYGVKD. For the CDR3, the DNA is TGTGCCATCAGACCTGGACAGGGAAATTCACCCCTCCACTTT. This encodes CAIRPGQGNSPLHF.

This clone was found once. The genes are TRBV6-1 and TRBJ2-7, with 14 bases identical to TRBD2. Trimming at V came to 5 bases and at J to 6 bases, leaving 3 bases not matched to a gene. The CDR3 has 14 residues. Germline V gene lookup returns CDR1 MNHNS and CDR2 SASEGT. The CDR3 reads CASSRLAGGAEQYF. Written as DNA, the CDR3 is TGTGCCAGCAGTAGACTAGCGGGAGGGGCCGAGCAGTACTTC.

This sequence joins TRBV28 and TRBJ2-7; maybe TRBD2 (7 bases). The CDR3 is 14 residues long. Between the trimmed V and J ends, which lost 7 bases and 4 bases, there was a span of 17 bases. Germline assignment: CDR1 MDHEN and CDR2 SYDVKM. The CDR3 loop reads CASNPGGHRYEQYF. CDR3 coding DNA: TGTGCCAGCAACCCGGGGGGACACCGTTACGAGCAGTACTTC.

The chain joins TRBV7-8 to TRBJ2-7, with TRBD2 matching 10 bases. The CDR3 consists of 17 residues. Germline V gene sequence: CDR1 SGHVS, CDR2 FQNEAQ. The junction had 14 bases not matched to a gene; V was cut back by 5 bases and J by 4 bases. CDR3 DNA: TGTGCCAGCAGCCGTGAGACTAGCGGGCCCTTAGGATACGAGCAGTACTTC. Its protein product is CASSRETSGPLGYEQYF.

The chain joins TRBV11-2 to TRBJ1-5, with 7 nucleotides matching TRBD1. CDR3 length: 15 residues. With 5 bases clipped from V and 3 bases from J, the junction kept 7 bases outside the gene matches. CDR1 is SGHAT and CDR2 is FQNNGV in the germline V gene. CDR3 region: CASSPTGDLNQPQHF. DNA for the CDR3: TGTGCCAGCAGCCCCACAGGGGACCTCAATCAGCCCCAGCATTTT.

V gene TRBV30 combines with J gene TRBJ1-6; TRBD1 is a possible D gene (5 bases). The length of the CDR3 is 14 residues. The germline V gene encodes CDR1 GTSNPN and CDR2 SVGIG (reference sequence). CDR3 bases: TGTGCAGGGGACCCGGGCTGGACTAATTCACCCCTCCACTTT. The encoded protein is CAGDPGWTNSPLHF.